This TCR beta chain originates from a study of OX40 agonist ivuxolimab in advanced cancers. This clone has just a few counts. TCRdb's table, derived via immunoSEQ multiplex PCR, lists solely in-frame clones and lacks some. This table has 20,000 to 25,000 clones, around three quarters appearing once. Trimming pared 3 bases from V and 2 bases from J, leaving 9 bases between. The CDR3 length is 14 residues. Germline V gives CDR1 SGHNT, CDR2 YENEEA. The sequence was collected from an adult with an advanced solid tumor such as melanoma, head and neck, liver or kidney cancer. The chain recombines TRBV11-3 with TRBJ2-3; the D is unclear. Material: CD4+ or CD8+ T cells sorted from blood, obtained in a trial of the OX40 agonist ivuxolimab. The CDR3 reads CASSLDYFTDTQYF. DNA of the CDR3: TGTGCCAGCAGCTTGGATTACTTCACAGATACGCAGTATTTT. Supplemented by reference TRBV11-3 and TRBJ2-3, the full variable domain reads EAGVVQSPRYKIIEKKQPVAFWCNPISGHNTLYWYLQNLGQGPELLIRYENEEAVDDSQLPKDRFSAERLKGVDSTLKIQPAELGDSAVYLCASSLDYFTDTQYFGPGTRLTVL.